The 13 T cell receptor beta chains presented below share a single source sample, sequenced in a study of cytomegalovirus exposure and HLA in healthy donors. Sequencing was performed with immunoSEQ multiplex PCR; in TCRdb, only in-frame clones are kept and a portion is missing. This repertoire shows some 170,000 clones, about nine tenths found once; its top ten account for 3.5% to 4.5%. Material: PBMCs. Source of these receptors: a man between 18 and 35 years old in good health and CMV-seropositive.

The V call is TRBV30, the J call TRBJ2-1; 10 bases align to TRBD2. V shed 2 bases and J 0 bases; nucleotides not matched to a gene: 4. Germline V gene lookup returns CDR1 GTSNPN and CDR2 SVGIG (reference sequence). This CDR3 comprises 16 residues. The DNA for the CDR3 is TGTGCCTGGAGTAAACTAGCGGGGACCTCCTACAATGAGCAGTTCTTC. Protein product: CAWSKLAGTSYNEQFF. Drawing the rest from reference TRBV30 and TRBJ2-1, the complete variable domain is SQTIHQWPATLVQPVGSPLSLECTVEGTSNPNLYWYRQAAGRGLQLLFYSVGIGQISSEVPQNLSASRPQDRQFILSSKKLLLSDSGFYLCAWSKLAGTSYNEQFFGPGTRLTVL.

This clone was recorded a few times. The chain has TRBV28 and TRBJ1-2, with D tentatively TRBD1 (5 bases). Germline loops: CDR1 MDHEN, CDR2 SYDVKM. V was pared by 2 bases and J by 1 base, with 11 bases between. CDR3 length equals 15 residues. The CDR3 here is CASSLETDNNYGYTF. The CDR3 coding sequence is TGTGCCAGCAGTTTAGAGACAGATAATAACTATGGCTACACCTTC.

The chain combines TRBV4-1 with TRBJ2-7; 8 nucleotides align to TRBD1. Germline V gives CDR1 MGHRA, CDR2 YSYEKL. Germline trimming cut 1 base from V and 6 bases from J; bases unmatched to any gene: 5. There are 14 residues in the CDR3. CDR3 loop: CASSQGTGMSEQYF. For the CDR3, the DNA is TGCGCCAGCAGCCAAGGGACAGGGATGAGCGAGCAGTACTTC.

The chain has TRBV5-1 and TRBJ2-1; 9 nucleotides agree with TRBD2. Per the germline V gene, CDR1 is SGHRS and CDR2 is YFSETQ. The length of the CDR3 is 16 residues. V gave up 4 bases and J gave up 2 bases; unmatched junction bases: 7. CDR3 in DNA: TGCGCCAGCAGCAACCTAGCGGGAAAAACCTACAATGAGCAGTTCTTC. Residues: CASSNLAGKTYNEQFF.

J is TRBJ2-3 and V is TRBV2; TRBD2 matches 8 bases. Germline trimming cut 4 bases from V and 4 bases from J; bases unmatched to any gene: 16. Per the germline V gene, CDR1 is SNHLY and CDR2 is FYNNEI. The CDR3 consists of 18 residues. The DNA for the CDR3 is TGTGCCAGCAGTGCCGGAGGGGGAGCGGGAGTTTATTCAGATACGCAGTATTTT. It yields the protein CASSAGGGAGVYSDTQYF.

V usage is TRBV14 and J usage is TRBJ1-2, with TRBD1 identical over 8 bases. The CDR3 is 15 residues long. CDR1 is SGHDN and CDR2 is FVKESK in the germline V gene. The V and J ends lost 2 bases and 3 bases, in that order; junction bases with no gene match: 5. CDR3 region: CASSQSTGDYYGYTF. In nucleotides, the CDR3 is TGTGCCAGCAGCCAATCGACAGGGGACTACTATGGCTACACCTTC.

This clone has a handful of counts. V gene TRBV4-1 combines with J gene TRBJ1-3, with a weak D call TRBD1 (5 bases). This CDR3 comprises 14 residues. V shed 4 bases and J shed 0 bases, with 7 bases lying between them. Germline assignment: CDR1 MGHRA and CDR2 YSYEKL. The CDR3 DNA sequence: TGCGCCAGCAGCCTCAGGGACTCTGGAAACACCATATATTTT. Translating gives CASSLRDSGNTIYF.

This clone was counted a single time. CDR3 coding DNA: TGTGCCAGCAGTTCCCCGACAGAGAGCACAGATACGCAGTATTTT. Translating gives CASSSPTESTDTQYF. The V call is TRBV13, the J call TRBJ2-3; D is possibly TRBD1 (5 bases). The CDR3 is 15 residues long. Trimming took 6 bases from V and 0 from J, leaving 13 bases between them. The germline V gene encodes CDR1 PRHDT and CDR2 FYEKMQ (reference sequence).

This chain links TRBV19 with TRBJ2-3; 7 bases are a match to TRBD2. The ends lost 6 bases at V and 0 bases at J; junction bases unmatched: 6. Germline-derived CDR1 and CDR2 are LNHDA and SQIVND (reference sequence). This CDR3 is built from 15 residues. CDR3 in DNA: TGTGCCAGTAGACCGGGGGGTTCTAGCACAGATACGCAGTATTTT. Its translation is CASRPGGSSTDTQYF.

The DNA for the CDR3 is TGCGCCAGCAGCCAAGTGGGACTCTATGGAGAAAAACTGTTTTTT. Residues: CASSQVGLYGEKLFF. The chain is built from TRBV4-1 and TRBJ1-4; D is perhaps TRBD1 (5 bases). The ends were cut back, 1 base at V and 8 bases at J, with 14 bases in the middle. Per the germline V gene, CDR1 is MGHRA and CDR2 is YSYEKL. The CDR3 has 15 amino acids.

V is TRBV9 and J is TRBJ2-1, with 11 bases matching TRBD1. The J segment lost 3 bases and the V segment lost 0 bases, leaving 5 bases of the junction unmatched. This CDR3 is 17 amino acids long. Germline CDR1 reads SGDLS; CDR2 reads YYNGEE. In DNA form, the CDR3 reads TGTGCCAGCAGCGTAGTGGGGACAGGGGGAATCTACAATGAGCAGTTCTTC. Amino acid sequence: CASSVVGTGGIYNEQFF.

CDR3 protein: CASSQREGYEQYF. CDR3 bases: TGTGCCAGCAGTCAGCGGGAGGGCTACGAGCAGTACTTC. This chain uses TRBV27 with TRBJ2-7; 10 nucleotides align to TRBD2. Germline V CDR1 and CDR2: MNHEY, SMNVEV (reference sequence). This CDR3 has 13 residues. Germline trimming cut 5 bases from V and 3 bases from J; bases unmatched to any gene: 1.

CDR3 loop: CASSYPAGDTEGKLFF. The CDR3 DNA follows: TGTGCCAGCAGTTACCCGGCGGGGGACACTGAAGGAAAACTGTTTTTT. The J gene is TRBJ1-4, the V gene TRBV6-6, with a tentative D call TRBD1 (6 bases). This CDR3 spans 16 amino acids. Trimming shortened V by 2 bases and J by 10 bases, and 20 bases separated the two germline ends. The germline gives CDR1 MNHNY, CDR2 SVGAGI (reference sequence).